The clone carrying this T cell receptor (beta chain) showed up just once. The ends were cut back, 4 bases at V and 5 bases at J, with 14 bases in the middle. Germline V CDR1 and CDR2: SEHNR, FQNEAQ (reference sequence). This CDR3 spans 14 amino acids. The sample is drawn from a study of blood T cell repertoires in COVID-19. The protocol was immunoSEQ multiplex PCR, while the TCRdb copy is restricted to in-frame clones and leaves out a portion. The data contain around 140,000 clones, 88% of them singletons. The origin of this receptor is a man in his fifties with acute or convalescent COVID-19. Sequencing used peripheral blood. This chain links TRBV7-9 with TRBJ2-5, with D possibly matching TRBD1 (6 bases). CDR3 sequence: CASSSQQGMETQYF. The CDR3 bases are TGTGCCAGCAGCTCGCAACAGGGAATGGAGACCCAGTACTTC.